Reported below is one T cell receptor beta chain. No antigen is known for it. This sample is part of a study of CD8 T cells in Susac syndrome. Study-wide results and limits: An acknowledgment was made by the study that its TCR sequencing and HLA analysis involved relatively few individuals.

TEMRA cells were enriched by FACS, while CD8+ and CD4+ T cells were obtained through a negative isolation that was performed magnetically. RNA, at roughly 0.5 to 1 ug, was reverse transcribed with random hexamers. TCRdb called the immunoSEQ multiplex PCR reads again in MiXCR, with one record for every CDR3 protein. This table holds around 180,000 distinct CDR3 sequences, around 93% found once. Looked up from germline, CDR1 is KGHDR and CDR2 is SFDVKD. The CDR3 covers 16 residues. The trim removed 3 bases at V and 5 bases at J, leaving 3 bases unmatched. The chain combines TRBV24-1 with TRBJ2-5, with 15 bases aligning to TRBD2. What was sequenced was CD4+ T cells from PBMCs. The origin of this receptor is a human donor with multiple sclerosis. The CDR3 reads CATSDPGTSGRETQYF. DNA for the CDR3: TGTGCCACCAGTGATCCTGGGACTAGCGGGAGGGAGACCCAGTACTTC.